The clone carrying this T cell receptor beta chain was found a few times. The antigen remains undetermined. The sample comes from a study of OX40 agonist ivuxolimab in advanced cancers. Turning to the study itself: The patients got ivuxolimab, which is an agonistic anti-OX40 (CD134) antibody. Prior anti-PD-1, anti-PD-L1 or anti-CTLA-4 therapy was allowed; approximately 40% had some.

General observations from the study: Averaged across samples, CD8+ T cells carried more expanded clones than CD4+ did.

Profiled with immunoSEQ multiplex PCR; TCRdb holds only in-frame clones, not every one. The repertoire consists of some 60,000 clones, with approximately 90% occurring once and the leading ten covering more than 3%. The TCR originated in an adult with an advanced solid tumor such as melanoma, head and neck, liver or kidney cancer. The sample consisted of CD4+ or CD8+ T cells sorted from blood, taken in a trial of the OX40 agonist ivuxolimab.

The CDR3 sequence: CAWSHGQVYGYTF. CDR3 coding DNA: TGTGCCTGGAGTCACGGACAGGTCTATGGCTACACCTTC. The chain uses TRBV30 and TRBJ1-2; 7 nucleotides agree with TRBD1. The CDR3 is made up of 13 amino acids. CDR1 is GTSNPN and CDR2 is SVGIG in the germline V gene (reference sequence). Trimming at V came to 2 bases and at J to 4 bases, leaving 4 bases not matched to a gene.